The 27 T cell receptor beta chains below were found in one sample sequenced in a study of blood T cells in healthy people across ages. Next came a second PCR, run for about 7 to 12 cycles, which used a sample-barcoded 5' primer along with a J-beta primer mix. TCRdb reprocessed the 5' RACE reads via MiXCR and lists one record per CDR3 protein. The sample shows hundreds of thousands of distinct CDR3 sequences, about 29% of them seen only once. These same data were also listed under a study on T cells of mothers and their children.

The sequencing sample was made of blood. Receptors were obtained from a boy between 2 and 10 years old in good health.

This chain uses TRBV5-1 with TRBJ1-4; 11 bases agree with TRBD1. V lost 4 bases and J lost 8; bases outside the gene matches: 13. From germline, CDR1 is SGHRS and CDR2 YFSETQ. This CDR3 has 17 residues. The CDR3 protein is CASSPAGTGGFREKLFF. CDR3 coding DNA: TGCGCCAGCAGCCCCGCCGGGACAGGGGGTTTCCGGGAAAAACTGTTTTTT.

This clonotype has more than one count but fewer than ten. V and J are TRBV12-3 or TRBV12-4 and TRBJ2-5; 8 bases match TRBD2. Matching the DNA end better, TRBJ2-1 makes the J call doubtful. The CDR3 length is 14 residues. The DNA for the CDR3 is TGTGCCAGCAGCCCCCAGCGGGGGAAGAATGAGCAGTTCTTC. This gives the protein CASSPQRGKNEQFF.

This clonotype was recorded a few times. The chain is built from TRBV4-2 and TRBJ1-2; D gene unclear. The CDR3 spans 15 residues. Trimming pared 3 bases from V and 0 bases from J, leaving 11 bases between. Germline values: CDR1 LGHNA, CDR2 YNFKEQ. This chain's CDR3 is CASSQNSHANYGYTF. The CDR3 nucleotides read TGTGCCAGCAGCCAGAACAGCCACGCTAACTATGGCTACACCTTC.

V is TRBV6-1 and J is TRBJ2-7; D unresolved. V shed 8 bases and J shed 0 bases, with 17 bases lying between them. Germline CDR1 reads MNHNS; CDR2 reads SASEGT. CDR3 length: 15 residues. CDR3 in DNA: TGTGCCAGCCAATCCGTGCAGAGTCGCTCCTACGAGCAGTACTTC. It yields the protein CASQSVQSRSYEQYF.

V gene TRBV19 combines with J gene TRBJ2-7, with 10 nucleotides matching TRBD2. This CDR3 region has 14 residues. The V and J ends lost 7 bases and 2 bases, in that order; junction bases with no gene match: 5. Germline V gene lookup returns CDR1 LNHDA and CDR2 SQIVND (reference sequence). CDR3 protein: CASMSAGGPYEQYF. Here the CDR3 DNA reads TGTGCCAGTATGTCAGCGGGAGGGCCCTACGAGCAGTACTTC.

This clonotype was observed a few times. The chain couples TRBV28 to TRBJ2-4; D might be TRBD2 (5 bases). Germline V gives CDR1 MDHEN, CDR2 SYDVKM. V dropped 6 bases and J dropped 4 bases, with 16 bases sitting between them. CDR3 length: 15 residues. CDR3 sequence reads: CASSQVGELKNIQYF. The CDR3 DNA follows: TGTGCCAGCAGCCAGGTCGGGGAGCTAAAAAACATTCAGTACTTC.

The table lists this clonotype with a count of one. The CDR3, as DNA: TGTGCCTGGAGTGTGGGGAATGGCTACACCTTC. This sequence encodes CAWSVGNGYTF. The chain has TRBV30 and TRBJ1-2; D unresolved. Germline-derived CDR1 and CDR2 are GTSNPN and SVGIG (reference sequence). CDR3 length equals 11 residues. V was shortened by 0 bases and J by 6 bases, with 5 bases between the two germline ends.

This clonotype was detected only a few times. The V call is TRBV6-5, the J call TRBJ2-5; TRBD2 might be the D (6 bases). From germline, CDR1 is MNHEY and CDR2 SVGAGI. Deletions cut 6 bases from V and 2 bases from J, with 16 bases between. The CDR3 has 15 amino acids. The CDR3 reads CASSRNGGRQETQYF. Here the CDR3 DNA reads TGTGCCAGCAGCCGCAACGGGGGTCGGCAAGAGACCCAGTACTTC.

As for this clonotype: A much larger clone differs from this one at a single base, so this may be a read error. The chain carries TRBV5-1 and TRBJ1-4; tentatively, D is TRBD1 (5 bases). The CDR3 runs to 14 residues. The germline gives CDR1 SGHRS, CDR2 YFSETQ. The CDR3 nucleotides are TGCGCCGGCAGCTTGGGGGGAGGTGGAGAAAAACTGTTTTTT. This gives the protein CAGSLGGGGEKLFF.

The CDR3 sequence: CASSFIDKENNYGYTF. CDR3 sequence (DNA): TGTGCCAGCAGCTTTATTGACAAAGAGAATAACTATGGCTACACCTTC. The chain combines TRBV7-9 with TRBJ1-2; D ambiguous. Germline-derived CDR1 and CDR2 are SEHNR and FQNEAQ (reference sequence). Trimming pared 3 bases from V and 1 base from J, leaving 15 bases between. This CDR3 has 16 residues.

This clonotype has just a few counts. The CDR3 region has the DNA TGCGCCAGCAGCCGGGGACAACGCACAGATACGCAGTATTTT. It codes for CASSRGQRTDTQYF. The gene calls are TRBV5-1 and TRBJ2-3, with a possible D match to TRBD1 (6 bases). Trimming pared 4 bases from V and 1 base from J, leaving 10 bases between. Germline values: CDR1 SGHRS, CDR2 YFSETQ. This CDR3 has 14 amino acids.

In its sample, this clonotype was seen a few times. The chain uses TRBV5-1 and TRBJ2-1; a possible D gene is TRBD2 (6 bases). With 4 bases removed from V and 5 bases from J, the gap between germline ends came to 19 bases. The CDR3 consists of 16 residues. Germline V gene sequence: CDR1 SGHRS, CDR2 YFSETQ. In nucleotides, the CDR3 is TGCGCCAGCAGCCTCACCGTGTTATGGGGGGACAATGAGCAGTTCTTC. This sequence encodes CASSLTVLWGDNEQFF.

Details on this clonotype: This clone may be a read error of a much larger clone one base away. This chain links TRBV27 with TRBJ2-5; 11 bases align to TRBD2. CDR1 and CDR2 from the germline V gene are MNHEY and SMNVEV (reference sequence). CDR3 length: 16 amino acids. CDR3 nucleotides: TGTGCCAGCAGAAAATTAGCGGGAGGGAATCAAGAGACCCACTACTTC. Protein: CASRKLAGGNQETHYF.

This clonotype turned up a few times. This chain uses TRBV12-3 or TRBV12-4 with TRBJ2-1; TRBD2 matches at 8 bases. The CDR3 contains 12 residues. J was trimmed by 13 bases and V by 3 bases; bases with no gene match: 5. The chain's CDR3 is CASSFEREFQFF. The CDR3 coding sequence is TGTGCCAGCAGTTTTGAGCGGGAGTTCCAGTTCTTC.

The chain is built from TRBV14 and TRBJ2-6, with D unclear. There are 14 residues in the CDR3. V gave up 6 bases and J gave up 4 bases, with 10 bases separating them. Per germline, CDR1 SGHDN and CDR2 FVKESK. The CDR3 bases are TGTGCCAGCAGTCAGTATTTCGGGGCCAACGTCCTGACTTTC. This translates into CASSQYFGANVLTF.

This clonotype appeared a single time. This chain uses TRBV7-9 with TRBJ2-5; D remains unclear. CDR3 size: 15 residues. From germline, CDR1 is SEHNR and CDR2 FQNEAQ (reference sequence). V was trimmed by 4 bases and J by 2 bases, leaving 14 bases between them. This CDR3 is CASSSRIGLQETQYF. DNA of the CDR3: TGTGCCAGCAGCTCCCGAATTGGGCTTCAAGAGACCCAGTACTTC.

Note on this clonotype: Germline and junction disagree at one end, which may indicate a read error. This chain joins TRBV27 and TRBJ2-2, with D perhaps TRBD1 (7 bases). This CDR3 is 16 amino acids long. The germline V gene has CDR1 MNHEY and CDR2 SMNVEV (reference sequence). CDR3 bases: TGTGTCAGCAGTTTAACCAGGGGGGTAACGATCGGGGAGCTGTTTTTT. Translated, it gives CVSSLTRGVTIGELFF.

CDR3 protein: CASSPLAGTPEAFF. The CDR3 nucleotides read TGTGCCAGCAGCCCACTCGCCGGGACACCTGAAGCTTTCTTT. This chain links TRBV7-6 with TRBJ1-1; D may be TRBD1 (6 bases). The CDR3 has 14 amino acids. The V gene lost 5 bases and the J gene lost 6 bases, with 16 bases spanning the gap. The germline V gene encodes CDR1 SGHVS and CDR2 FNYEAQ.

The CDR3 region is CASSQEPGPGNTIYF. The CDR3 DNA reads as TGCGCCAGCAGCCAAGAGCCAGGGCCTGGAAACACCATATATTTT. V is TRBV4-1 and J is TRBJ1-3; maybe TRBD1 (5 bases). The germline gives CDR1 MGHRA, CDR2 YSYEKL. V lost 0 bases and J 2 bases, leaving 8 bases between the germline ends. The CDR3 is 15 residues long.

This chain joins TRBV27 and TRBJ2-5, with TRBD2 as a possible D gene (6 bases). The J call may be in error: the DNA end matches TRBJ2-7 better. This CDR3 region has 17 residues. Germline loops: CDR1 MNHEY, CDR2 SMNVEV (reference sequence). The CDR3 region has the DNA TGTGCCAGCAGTCACCGGCTGGTGGACGGGGGAAACTACGAGCAGTACTTC. Its translation: CASSHRLVDGGNYEQYF.

This clonotype showed up just once. This chain connects TRBV7-2 to TRBJ2-5; D unresolved. The germline V and J ends were trimmed by 5 bases and 2 bases, with 15 bases remaining between them. The germline gives CDR1 SGHTA, CDR2 FQGNSA. The CDR3 contains 15 residues. CDR3 sequence reads: CASSTRVMGQETQYF. CDR3 bases: TGTGCCAGCAGCACCCGGGTAATGGGGCAAGAGACCCAGTACTTC.

V and J are TRBV7-2 and TRBJ2-3; 9 bases line up with TRBD2. The V segment lost 5 bases and the J segment 9 bases; nucleotides outside the gene matches: 3. The germline V gene has CDR1 SGHTA and CDR2 FQGNSA. CDR3 length equals 12 residues. This CDR3 is CASSDSGRTQYF. CDR3 DNA: TGTGCCAGCAGCGATAGCGGGAGAACGCAGTATTTT.

The chain links TRBV5-6 to TRBJ2-5, with D unclear. This CDR3 contains 13 residues. V was shortened by 2 bases and J by 1 base, with 6 bases between the two germline ends. Per the germline V gene, CDR1 is SGHDT and CDR2 is YYEEEE. CDR3 sequence (DNA): TGTGCCAGCAGCTTTCAGGCCCAAGAGACCCAGTACTTC. Translation gives CASSFQAQETQYF. Full variable domain (rest looked up from reference TRBV5-6 and TRBJ2-5): DAGVTQSPTHLIKTRGQQVTLRCSPKSGHDTVSWYQQALGQGPQFIFQYYEEEERQRGNFPDRFSGHQFPNYSSELNVNALLLGDSALYLCASSFQAQETQYFGPGTRLLVL.

The chain's CDR3 is CASSARDYSYEQYF. In DNA form, the CDR3 reads TGTGCCAGTAGTGCCCGGGACTACTCCTACGAGCAGTACTTC. The chain combines TRBV19 with TRBJ2-7, with 7 bases fitting TRBD2. The germline V gene has CDR1 LNHDA and CDR2 SQIVND (reference sequence). The CDR3 loop spans 14 amino acids. The J segment lost 0 bases and the V segment lost 5 bases, leaving 4 bases of the junction unmatched. Based on the CDR3 plus reference TRBV19 and TRBJ2-7, the full variable domain is DGGITQSPKYLFRKEGQNVTLSCEQNLNHDAMYWYRQDPGQGLRLIYYSQIVNDFQKGDIAEGYSVSREKKESFPLTVTSAQKNPTAFYLCASSARDYSYEQYFGPGTRLTVT.

This chain joins TRBV15 and TRBJ1-2; D not resolved. The CDR3 extends over 16 amino acids. From germline, CDR1 is LNHNV and CDR2 YYDKDF (reference sequence). V was shortened by 0 bases and J by 3 bases, with 14 bases between the two germline ends. This CDR3 is CATSRDIATSDYGYTF. CDR3 in DNA: TGTGCCACCAGCAGAGACATAGCGACAAGTGACTATGGCTACACCTTC.

CDR3 DNA sequence: TGTGCCAGCAGCAAAAGAGGGAAGCCCCTTAATGAAAAACTGTTTTTT. It encodes CASSKRGKPLNEKLFF. This sequence joins TRBV21-1 and TRBJ1-4. TRBV21-1 is recorded as a pseudogene. CDR3 length: 16 amino acids.

The CDR3 loop reads CASSPRNRGGDEKLFF. The CDR3 DNA is TGTGCCAGCAGTCCGCGTAACAGGGGGGGAGATGAAAAACTGTTTTTT. This rearrangement joins TRBV12-3 or TRBV12-4 to TRBJ1-4, with 8 positions matching TRBD1. The CDR3 runs to 16 residues. V shed 5 bases, J shed 6 bases, and the junction held 11 bases outside the gene matches.